This T cell receptor beta chain was observed in a study of blood T cell repertoires in COVID-19. J lost 4 bases, V lost 10 bases, and 2 bases had no gene match. The CDR3 consists of 11 residues. Germline CDR1 and CDR2: KGHDR and SFDVKD. This clone was recorded a few times. Repertoires were generated with immunoSEQ multiplex PCR, while TCRdb's copy carries only in-frame clones and drops some. The sample records roughly 50,000 clones, approximately 90% being singletons. The clonotype comes from an elderly man with acute or convalescent COVID-19. The chain combines TRBV24-1 with TRBJ1-1; TRBD1 aligns across 7 bases. What was sequenced was peripheral blood. CDR3 in amino acids: CATTGTTEAFF. The CDR3, as DNA: TGTGCCACGACAGGGACCACTGAAGCTTTCTTT.